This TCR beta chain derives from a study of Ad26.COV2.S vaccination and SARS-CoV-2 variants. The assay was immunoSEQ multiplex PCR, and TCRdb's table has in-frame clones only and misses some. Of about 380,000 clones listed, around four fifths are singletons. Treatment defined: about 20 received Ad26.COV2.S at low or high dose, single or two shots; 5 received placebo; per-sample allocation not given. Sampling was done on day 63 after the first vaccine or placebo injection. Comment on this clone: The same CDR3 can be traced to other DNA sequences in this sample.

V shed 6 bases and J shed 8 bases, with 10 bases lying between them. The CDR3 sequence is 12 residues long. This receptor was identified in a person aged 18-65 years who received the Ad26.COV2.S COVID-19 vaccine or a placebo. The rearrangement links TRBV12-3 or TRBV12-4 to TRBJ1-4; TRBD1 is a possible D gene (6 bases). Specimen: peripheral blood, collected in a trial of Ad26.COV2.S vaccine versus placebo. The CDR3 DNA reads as TGTGCCAGCAGCTCAGGGACAGAAAAACTGTTTTTT. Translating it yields CASSSGTEKLFF.